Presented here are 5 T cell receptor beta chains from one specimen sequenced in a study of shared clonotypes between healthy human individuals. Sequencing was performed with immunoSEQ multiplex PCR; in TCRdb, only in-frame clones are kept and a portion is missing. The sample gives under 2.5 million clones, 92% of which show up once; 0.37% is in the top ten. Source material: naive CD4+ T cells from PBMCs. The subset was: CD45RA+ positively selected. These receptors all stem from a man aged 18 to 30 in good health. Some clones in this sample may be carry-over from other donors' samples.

The CDR3 here is CASSVGASGIGTDTQYF. CDR3 nucleotide sequence: TGTGCCAGCAGCGTAGGGGCTAGCGGGATTGGCACAGATACGCAGTATTTT. V and J are TRBV9 and TRBJ2-3; 9 bases line up with TRBD2. This CDR3 has 17 residues. CDR1 SGDLS and CDR2 YYNGEE come from the germline V gene. V shed 0 bases and J 1 base; nucleotides not matched to a gene: 6.

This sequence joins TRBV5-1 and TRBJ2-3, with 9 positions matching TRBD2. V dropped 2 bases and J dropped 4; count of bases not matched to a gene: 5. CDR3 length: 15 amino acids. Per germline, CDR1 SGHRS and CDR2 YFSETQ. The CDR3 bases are TGCGCCAGCAGCTTACTAGCGGGTTCGTCAGATACGCAGTATTTT. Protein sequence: CASSLLAGSSDTQYF.

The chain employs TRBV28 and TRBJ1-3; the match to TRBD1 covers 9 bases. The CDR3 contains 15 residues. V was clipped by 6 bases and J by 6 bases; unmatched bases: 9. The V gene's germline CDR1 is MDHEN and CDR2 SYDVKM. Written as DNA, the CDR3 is TGTGCCAGCAGCACCGTCCGGACAGGGGAAAACACCATATATTTT. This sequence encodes CASSTVRTGENTIYF.

Here the CDR3 DNA reads TGTGCCAGCAGAGCGGGATCCCAAGAGACCCAGTACTTC. It specifies CASRAGSQETQYF. The chain uses TRBV6-1 and TRBJ2-5; 7 bases match TRBD2. CDR1 is MNHNS, CDR2 SASEGT, per germline. V lost 6 bases to trimming and J lost 1 base; unmatched junction nucleotides: 2. The CDR3 is made up of 13 amino acids.

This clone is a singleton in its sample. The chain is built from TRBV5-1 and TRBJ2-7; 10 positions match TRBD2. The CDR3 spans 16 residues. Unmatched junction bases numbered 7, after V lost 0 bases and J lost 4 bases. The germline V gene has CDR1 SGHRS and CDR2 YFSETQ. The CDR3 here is CASSLAASGSTYEQYF. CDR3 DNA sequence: TGCGCCAGCAGCTTGGCCGCTAGCGGGAGTACGTACGAGCAGTACTTC.